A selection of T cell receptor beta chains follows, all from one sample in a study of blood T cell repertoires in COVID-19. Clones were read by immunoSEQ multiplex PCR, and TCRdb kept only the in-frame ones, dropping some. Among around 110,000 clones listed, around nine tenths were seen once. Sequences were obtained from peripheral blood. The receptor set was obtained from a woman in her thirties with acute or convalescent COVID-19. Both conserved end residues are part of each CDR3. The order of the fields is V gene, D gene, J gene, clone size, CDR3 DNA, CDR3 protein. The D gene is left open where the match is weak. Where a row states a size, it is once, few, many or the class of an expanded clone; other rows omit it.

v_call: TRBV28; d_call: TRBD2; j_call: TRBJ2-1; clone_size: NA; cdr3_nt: TGTGCCAGCAGTTTATTTCTTTTGGCGGGAGGGATCGGCAATGAGCAGTTCTTC; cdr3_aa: CASSLFLLAGGIGNEQFF
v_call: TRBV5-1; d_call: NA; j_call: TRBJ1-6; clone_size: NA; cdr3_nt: TGCGCCAGCAGCTTGGATCCAGATTTGGGAGCCCTCCACTTT; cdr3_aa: CASSLDPDLGALHF
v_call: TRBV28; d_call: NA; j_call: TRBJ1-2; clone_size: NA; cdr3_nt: TGTGCCAGCAGTTTAGTGGGAGGTGGCTACACCTTC; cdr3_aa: CASSLVGGGYTF
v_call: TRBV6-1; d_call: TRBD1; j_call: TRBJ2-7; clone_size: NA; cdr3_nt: TGTGCCAGCAGTGAAATCGGTACAGGGGTCGAGCAGTACTTC; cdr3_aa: CASSEIGTGVEQYF
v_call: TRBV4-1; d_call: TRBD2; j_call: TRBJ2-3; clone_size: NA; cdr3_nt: TGCGCCAGCAGCCAACCTAGCGGGAGAAACACAGATACGCAGTATTTT; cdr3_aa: CASSQPSGRNTDTQYF
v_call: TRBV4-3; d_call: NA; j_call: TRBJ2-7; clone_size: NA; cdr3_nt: TGCGCCAGCAGCCACCACAGCCAGGGTCCCTACGAGCAGTACTTC; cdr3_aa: CASSHHSQGPYEQYF
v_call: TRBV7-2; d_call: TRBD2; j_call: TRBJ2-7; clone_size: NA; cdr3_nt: TGTGCCAGCAGCTCTCGGACTAGCCCGGTCGAGCAGTACTTC; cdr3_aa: CASSSRTSPVEQYF
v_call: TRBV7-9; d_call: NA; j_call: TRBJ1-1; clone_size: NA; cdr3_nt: TGTGCCAGCAGCTTAGCCGTGGCCACTGAAGCTTTCTTT; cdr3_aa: CASSLAVATEAFF
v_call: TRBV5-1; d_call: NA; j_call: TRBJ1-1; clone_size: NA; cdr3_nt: TGCGCCAGCAGCTTGTCAGGCCAAATGGGCACTGAAGCTTTCTTT; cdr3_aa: CASSLSGQMGTEAFF
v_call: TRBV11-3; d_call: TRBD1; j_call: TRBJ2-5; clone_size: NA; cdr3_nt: TGTGCCAGCAGCCCACAGGGGGAGCGCATTAACCAGTACTTC; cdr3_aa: CASSPQGERINQYF
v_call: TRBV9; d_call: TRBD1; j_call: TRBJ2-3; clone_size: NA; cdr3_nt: TGTGCCAGCAGCTATCGGACAGGGCTCCCAGATACGCAGTATTTT; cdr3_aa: CASSYRTGLPDTQYF
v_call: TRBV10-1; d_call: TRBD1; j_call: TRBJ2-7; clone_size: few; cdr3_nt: TGCGCCAGCAGTGGGGACAGCTACGAGCAGTACTTC; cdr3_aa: CASSGDSYEQYF
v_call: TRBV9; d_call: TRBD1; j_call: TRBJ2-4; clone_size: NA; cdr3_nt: TGTGCCAGCAGCGTAGCACCACAGGGGGCACTGGGCATTCAGTACTTC; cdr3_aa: CASSVAPQGALGIQYF
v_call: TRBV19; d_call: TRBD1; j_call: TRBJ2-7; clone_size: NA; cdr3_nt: TGTGCCAGCTCCGGGACAGCTGAGTCCTACGAGCAGTACTTC; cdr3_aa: CASSGTAESYEQYF
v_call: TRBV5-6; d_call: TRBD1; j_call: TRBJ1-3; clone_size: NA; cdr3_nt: TGTGCCAGCAGCGGGGACAGGCCGCACTCTGGAAACACCATATATTTT; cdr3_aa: CASSGDRPHSGNTIYF
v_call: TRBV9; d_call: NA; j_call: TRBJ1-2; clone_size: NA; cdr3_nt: TGTGCCAGCAGCGACCCCCCGGCCGGGGGCTATGGCTACACCTTC; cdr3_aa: CASSDPPAGGYGYTF
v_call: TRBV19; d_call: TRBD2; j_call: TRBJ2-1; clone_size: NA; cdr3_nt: TGTGCCAGTAGTATAAGTAGCGGGCCTCCCTACAATGAGCAGTTCTTC; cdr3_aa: CASSISSGPPYNEQFF
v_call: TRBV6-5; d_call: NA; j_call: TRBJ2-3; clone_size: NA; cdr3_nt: TGTGCCAGCAGTCAGACTCCGAGCACAGATACGCAGTATTTT; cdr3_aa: CASSQTPSTDTQYF
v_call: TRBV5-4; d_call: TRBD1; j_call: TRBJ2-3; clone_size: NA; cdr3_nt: TGTGCCAGCAGCTTGGTTCAGGGGGCAGATACGCAGTATTTT; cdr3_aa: CASSLVQGADTQYF
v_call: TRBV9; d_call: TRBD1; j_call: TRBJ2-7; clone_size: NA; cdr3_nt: TGTGCCAGCAGCCCTTGGGACAGCCCAACCTACGAGCAGTACTTC; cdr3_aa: CASSPWDSPTYEQYF
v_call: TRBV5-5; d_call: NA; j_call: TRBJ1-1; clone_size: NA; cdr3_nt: TGTGCCAGCAGCTGGTTCCAAGCTCCGGGTAATGGAGCTTTCTTT; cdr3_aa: CASSWFQAPGNGAFF
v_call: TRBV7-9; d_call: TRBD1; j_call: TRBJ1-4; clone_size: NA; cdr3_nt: TGTGCCAGCAGCCAAGGGACAGTCAGGGAAAAACTGTTTTTT; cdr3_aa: CASSQGTVREKLFF
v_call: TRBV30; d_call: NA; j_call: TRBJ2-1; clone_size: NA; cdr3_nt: TGTGCCTGGAGCAAGCTAGATGAGCAGTTCTTC; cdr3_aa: CAWSKLDEQFF
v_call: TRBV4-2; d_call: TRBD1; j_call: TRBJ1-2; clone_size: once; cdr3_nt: TGTGCCAGCAGCCAAACCGGGACAGGACGTGAAGGCTACACCTTC; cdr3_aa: CASSQTGTGREGYTF
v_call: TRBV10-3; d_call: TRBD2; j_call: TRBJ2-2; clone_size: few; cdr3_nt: TGTGCCATCAGGGGACTAGCGGGAGGGCCAAGGACCGGGGAGCTGTTTTTT; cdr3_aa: CAIRGLAGGPRTGELFF
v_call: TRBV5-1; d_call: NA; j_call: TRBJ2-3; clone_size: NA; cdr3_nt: TGCGCCAGCAGCACCAGACAGGGAGGAGATACGCAGTATTTT; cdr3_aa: CASSTRQGGDTQYF
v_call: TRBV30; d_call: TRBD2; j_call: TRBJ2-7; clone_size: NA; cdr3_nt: TGTGCCTGGAGTCCCCTGCTTGGCGGGGGGGTCGCTGAGCAGTACTTC; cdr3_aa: CAWSPLLGGGVAEQYF
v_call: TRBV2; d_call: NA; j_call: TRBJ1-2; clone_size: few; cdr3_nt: TGTGCCAGCAGCATACAGGGCCGGGGCTACACCTTC; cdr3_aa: CASSIQGRGYTF
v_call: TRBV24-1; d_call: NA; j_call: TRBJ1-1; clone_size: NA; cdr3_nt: TGTGCCACCAGTGAAACGGGGGGGGACACTGAAGCTTTCTTT; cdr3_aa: CATSETGGDTEAFF
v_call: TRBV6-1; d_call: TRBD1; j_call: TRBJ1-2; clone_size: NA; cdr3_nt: TGTGCCAGCAGAGAAGGACAGGGAACTAACTATGGCTACACCTTC; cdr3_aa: CASREGQGTNYGYTF
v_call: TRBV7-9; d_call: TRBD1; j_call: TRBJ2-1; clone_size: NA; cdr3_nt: TGTGCCAGCAGCTCAATTACTCAGGGGGTCTCCTACAATGAGCAGTTCTTC; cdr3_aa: CASSSITQGVSYNEQFF
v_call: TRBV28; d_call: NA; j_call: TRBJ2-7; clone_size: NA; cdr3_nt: TGTGCCAGCAGTTTACAGGACTACGAGCAGTACTTC; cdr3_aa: CASSLQDYEQYF
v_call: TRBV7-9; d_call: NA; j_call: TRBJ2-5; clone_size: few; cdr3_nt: TGTGCCAGCAGCCCCTATAGCGGCGGGACGGAGACCCAGTACTTC; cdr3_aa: CASSPYSGGTETQYF
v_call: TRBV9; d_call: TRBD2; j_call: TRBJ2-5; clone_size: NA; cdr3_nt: TGTGCCAGCAATCCTAGCGGGGGGCCGGAGACCCAGTACTTC; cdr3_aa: CASNPSGGPETQYF
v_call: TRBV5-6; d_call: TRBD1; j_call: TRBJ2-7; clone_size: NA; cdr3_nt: TGTGCCAGCAGCTTAGGGGGCAGGGCCTACGAGCAGTACTTC; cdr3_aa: CASSLGGRAYEQYF
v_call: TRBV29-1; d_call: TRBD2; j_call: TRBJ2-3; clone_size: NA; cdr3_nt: TGCAGCGTCGAAAAACCTGAGACTAGCGGGATTTCAGATACGCAGTATTTT; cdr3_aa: CSVEKPETSGISDTQYF
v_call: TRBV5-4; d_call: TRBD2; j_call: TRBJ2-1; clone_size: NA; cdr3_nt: TGTGCCAGCAGCTGGGGACTAGCGGGAGGGGTGGATGAGCAGTTCTTC; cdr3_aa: CASSWGLAGGVDEQFF
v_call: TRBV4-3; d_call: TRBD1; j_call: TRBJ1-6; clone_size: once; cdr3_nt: TGCGCCAGCAGCAGGGGGCGTAATTCACCCCTCCACTTT; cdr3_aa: CASSRGRNSPLHF
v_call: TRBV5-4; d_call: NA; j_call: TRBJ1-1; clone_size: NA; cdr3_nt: TGTGCCAGCAGCTTGTTTGGTAGCACTGAAGCTTTCTTT; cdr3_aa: CASSLFGSTEAFF
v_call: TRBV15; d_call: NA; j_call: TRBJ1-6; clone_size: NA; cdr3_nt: TGTGCCACCAGCAGAGTAATGTTCGGGGTACGGCAAAATTCACCCCTCCACTTT; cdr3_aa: CATSRVMFGVRQNSPLHF
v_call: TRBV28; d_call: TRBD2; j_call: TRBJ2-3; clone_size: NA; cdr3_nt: TGTGCCAGCGGACTAGCGACTAGCACAGATACGCAGTATTTT; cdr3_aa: CASGLATSTDTQYF
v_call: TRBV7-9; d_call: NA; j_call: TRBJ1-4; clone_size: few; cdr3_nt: TGTGCCAGCAGCTCCGTCCCTGATGAAAAACTGTTTTTT; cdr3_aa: CASSSVPDEKLFF
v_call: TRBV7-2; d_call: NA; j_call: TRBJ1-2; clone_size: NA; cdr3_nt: TGTGCCAGCAGCTTATCGGTTTCTAACTATGGCTACACCTTC; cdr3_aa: CASSLSVSNYGYTF
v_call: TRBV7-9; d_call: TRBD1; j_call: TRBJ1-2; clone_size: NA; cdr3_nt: TGTGCCAGCAGCTTAGCCCTGACAGGGCAAGGCTACACCTTC; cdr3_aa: CASSLALTGQGYTF
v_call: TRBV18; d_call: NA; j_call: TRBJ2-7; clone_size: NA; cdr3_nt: TGTGCCAGCTCAAGGGCAGGGCAAGGAGAGCAGTACTTC; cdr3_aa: CASSRAGQGEQYF
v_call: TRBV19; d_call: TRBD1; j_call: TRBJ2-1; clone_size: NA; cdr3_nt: TGTGCCAGTAGTACCACAGGGGATGAGCAGTTCTTC; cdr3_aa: CASSTTGDEQFF
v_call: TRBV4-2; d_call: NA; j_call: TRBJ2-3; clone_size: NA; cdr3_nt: TGTGCCAGCAGCCAAGTTGAAGGGGTGGATACGCAGTATTTT; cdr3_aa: CASSQVEGVDTQYF
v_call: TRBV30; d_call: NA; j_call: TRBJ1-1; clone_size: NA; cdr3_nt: TGTGCCTGGAGTGGACAGGTGAACACTGAAGCTTTCTTT; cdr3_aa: CAWSGQVNTEAFF
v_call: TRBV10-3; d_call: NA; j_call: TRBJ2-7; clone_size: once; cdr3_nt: TGTGCCATCAGTGACAGCGCAAATTCCTACGAGCAGTACTTC; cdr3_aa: CAISDSANSYEQYF
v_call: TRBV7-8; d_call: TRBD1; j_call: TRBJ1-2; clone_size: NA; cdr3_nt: TGTGCCAGCAGCTCCGCGGGACAGGGCGGGGGGTATGGCTACACCTTC; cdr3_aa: CASSSAGQGGGYGYTF
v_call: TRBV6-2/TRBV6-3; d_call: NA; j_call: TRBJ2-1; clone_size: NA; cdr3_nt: TGTGCCAGCAGTTCTATGCGTGGTCGGTCCTACAATGAGCAGTTCTTC; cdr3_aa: CASSSMRGRSYNEQFF
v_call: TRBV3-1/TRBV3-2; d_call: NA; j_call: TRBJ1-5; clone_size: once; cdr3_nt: TGTGCCAGCAGCCTGGCATCGGGGGAGAATCAGCCCCAGCATTTT; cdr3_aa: CASSLASGENQPQHF
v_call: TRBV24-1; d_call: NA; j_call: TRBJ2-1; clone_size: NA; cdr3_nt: TGTGCCACCAGTGACGGCGGTGGGTATGAGCAGTTCTTC; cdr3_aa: CATSDGGGYEQFF
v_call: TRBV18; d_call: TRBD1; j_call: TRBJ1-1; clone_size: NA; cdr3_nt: TGTGCCAGCTCACCACCGGCACAGGGGGGGCGAGCTTTCTTT; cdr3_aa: CASSPPAQGGRAFF